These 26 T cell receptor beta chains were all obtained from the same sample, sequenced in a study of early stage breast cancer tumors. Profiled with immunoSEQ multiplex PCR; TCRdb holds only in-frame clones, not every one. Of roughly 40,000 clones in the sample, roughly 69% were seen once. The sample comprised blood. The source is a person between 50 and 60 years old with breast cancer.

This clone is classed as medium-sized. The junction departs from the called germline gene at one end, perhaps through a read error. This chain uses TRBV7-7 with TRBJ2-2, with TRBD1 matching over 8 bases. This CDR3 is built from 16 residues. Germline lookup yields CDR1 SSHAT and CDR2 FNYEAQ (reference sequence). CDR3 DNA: TGTGCTAGCAGCCCGGAGGACAGGGTAAACACCGGGGAGCTGTTTTTT. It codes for CASSPEDRVNTGELFF.

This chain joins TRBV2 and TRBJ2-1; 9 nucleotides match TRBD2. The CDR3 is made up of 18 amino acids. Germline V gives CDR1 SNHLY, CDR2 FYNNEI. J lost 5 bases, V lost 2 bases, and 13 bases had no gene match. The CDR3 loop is CASSELASGTSLHNEQFF. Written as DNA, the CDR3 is TGTGCCAGCAGTGAACTTGCTTCCGGGACTAGCTTACACAATGAGCAGTTCTTC. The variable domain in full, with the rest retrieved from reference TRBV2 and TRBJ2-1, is EPEVTQTPSHQVTQMGQEVILRCVPISNHLYFYWYRQILGQKVEFLVSFYNNEISEKSEIFDDQFSVERPDGSNFTLKIRSTKLEDSAMYFCASSELASGTSLHNEQFFGPGTRLTVL.

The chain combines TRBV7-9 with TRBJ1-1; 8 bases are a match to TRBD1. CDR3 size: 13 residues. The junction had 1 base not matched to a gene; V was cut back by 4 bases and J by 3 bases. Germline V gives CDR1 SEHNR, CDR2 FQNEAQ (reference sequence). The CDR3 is CASSSQGDTEAFF. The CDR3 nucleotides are TGTGCCAGCAGCTCACAGGGGGACACTGAAGCTTTCTTT.

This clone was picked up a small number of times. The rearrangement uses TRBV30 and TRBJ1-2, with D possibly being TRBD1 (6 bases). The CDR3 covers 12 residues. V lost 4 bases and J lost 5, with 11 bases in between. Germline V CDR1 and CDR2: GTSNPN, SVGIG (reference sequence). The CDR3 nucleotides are TGTGCCTGGACCAGGGGTAGTTATGGCTACACCTTC. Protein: CAWTRGSYGYTF. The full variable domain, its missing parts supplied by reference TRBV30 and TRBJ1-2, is SQTIHQWPATLVQPVGSPLSLECTVEGTSNPNLYWYRQAAGRGLQLLFYSVGIGQISSEVPQNLSASRPQDRQFILSSKKLLLSDSGFYLCAWTRGSYGYTFGSGTRLTVV.

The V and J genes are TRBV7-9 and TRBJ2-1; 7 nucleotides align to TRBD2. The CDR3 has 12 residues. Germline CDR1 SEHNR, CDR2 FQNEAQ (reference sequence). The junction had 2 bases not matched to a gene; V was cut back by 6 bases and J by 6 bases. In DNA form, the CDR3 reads TGTGCCAGCAGGCCTAGCGGCAATGAGCAGTTCTTC. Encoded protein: CASRPSGNEQFF.

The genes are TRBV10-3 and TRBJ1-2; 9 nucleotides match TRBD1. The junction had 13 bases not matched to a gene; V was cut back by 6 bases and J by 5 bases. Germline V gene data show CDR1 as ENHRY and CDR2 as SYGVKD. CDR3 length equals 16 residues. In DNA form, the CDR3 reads TGTGCCATCAGCGAGAGTGTGGGACAGGGAGGGTATGGCTACACCTTC. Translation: CAISESVGQGGYGYTF.

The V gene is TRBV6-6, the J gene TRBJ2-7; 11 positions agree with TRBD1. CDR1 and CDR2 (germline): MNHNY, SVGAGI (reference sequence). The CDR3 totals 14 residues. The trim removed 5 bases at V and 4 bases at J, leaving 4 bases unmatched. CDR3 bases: TGTGCCAGCAGTCGGACAGGGGGCGAGTACGAGCAGTACTTC. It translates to CASSRTGGEYEQYF.

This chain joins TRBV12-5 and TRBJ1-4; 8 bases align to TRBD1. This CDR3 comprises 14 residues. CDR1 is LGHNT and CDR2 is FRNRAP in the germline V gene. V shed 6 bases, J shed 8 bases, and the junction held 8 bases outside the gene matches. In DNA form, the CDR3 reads TGTGCTAGTGGCCGGACGGACAGGGAAGAAAAACTGTTTTTT. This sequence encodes CASGRTDREEKLFF.

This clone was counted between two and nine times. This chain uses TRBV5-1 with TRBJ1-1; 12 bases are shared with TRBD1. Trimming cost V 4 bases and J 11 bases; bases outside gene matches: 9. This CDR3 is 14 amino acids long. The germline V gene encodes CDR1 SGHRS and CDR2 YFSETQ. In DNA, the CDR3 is TGCGCCAGCAGCCAGACCGGGACAGGGGGCGAGGCTTTCTTT. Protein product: CASSQTGTGGEAFF. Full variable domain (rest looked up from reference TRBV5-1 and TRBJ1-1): KAGVTQTPRYLIKTRGQQVTLSCSPISGHRSVSWYQQTPGQGLQFLFEYFSETQRNKGNFPGRFSGRQFSNSRSEMNVSTLELGDSALYLCASSQTGTGGEAFFGQGTRLTVV.

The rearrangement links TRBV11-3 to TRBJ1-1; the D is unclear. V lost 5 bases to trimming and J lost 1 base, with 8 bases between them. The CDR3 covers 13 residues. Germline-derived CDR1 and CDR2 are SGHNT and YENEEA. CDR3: CASSPEANTEAFF. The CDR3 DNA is TGTGCCAGCAGCCCGGAGGCGAACACTGAAGCTTTCTTT.

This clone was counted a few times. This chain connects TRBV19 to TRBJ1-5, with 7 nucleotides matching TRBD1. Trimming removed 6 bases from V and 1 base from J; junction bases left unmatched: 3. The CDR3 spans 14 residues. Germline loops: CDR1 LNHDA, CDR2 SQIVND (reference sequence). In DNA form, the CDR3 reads TGTGCCAGTAGGACAGGGCCCAGCAATCAGCCCCAGCATTTT. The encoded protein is CASRTGPSNQPQHF.

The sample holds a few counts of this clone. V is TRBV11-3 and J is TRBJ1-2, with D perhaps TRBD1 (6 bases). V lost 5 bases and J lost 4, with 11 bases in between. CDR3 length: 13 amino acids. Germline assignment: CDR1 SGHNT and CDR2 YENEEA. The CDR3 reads CASSPLDSYGYTF. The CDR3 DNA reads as TGTGCCAGCAGCCCCCTGGACAGCTATGGCTACACCTTC.

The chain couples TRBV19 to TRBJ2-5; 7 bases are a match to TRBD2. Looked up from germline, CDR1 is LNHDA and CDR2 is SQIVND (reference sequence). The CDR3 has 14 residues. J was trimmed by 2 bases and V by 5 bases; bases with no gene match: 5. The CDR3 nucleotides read TGTGCCAGTAGTCGGCGGGGGAGGCAAGAGACCCAGTACTTC. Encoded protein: CASSRRGRQETQYF. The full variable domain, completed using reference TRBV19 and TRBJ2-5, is DGGITQSPKYLFRKEGQNVTLSCEQNLNHDAMYWYRQDPGQGLRLIYYSQIVNDFQKGDIAEGYSVSREKKESFPLTVTSAQKNPTAFYLCASSRRGRQETQYFGPGTRLLVL.

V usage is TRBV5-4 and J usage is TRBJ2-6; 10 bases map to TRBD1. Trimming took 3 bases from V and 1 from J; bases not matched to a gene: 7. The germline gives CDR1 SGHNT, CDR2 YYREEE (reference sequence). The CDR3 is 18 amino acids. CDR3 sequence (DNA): TGTGCCAGCAGCTCCCGACAGGGGGCCAAATCTGGGGCCAACGTCCTGACTTTC. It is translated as CASSSRQGAKSGANVLTF.

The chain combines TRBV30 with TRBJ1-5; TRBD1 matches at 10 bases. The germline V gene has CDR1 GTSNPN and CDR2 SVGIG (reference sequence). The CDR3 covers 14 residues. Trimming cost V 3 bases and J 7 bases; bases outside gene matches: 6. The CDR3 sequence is CAWSQGTGEQPQHF. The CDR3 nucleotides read TGTGCCTGGAGCCAAGGGACAGGGGAACAGCCCCAGCATTTT. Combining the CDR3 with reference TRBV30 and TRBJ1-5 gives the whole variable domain SQTIHQWPATLVQPVGSPLSLECTVEGTSNPNLYWYRQAAGRGLQLLFYSVGIGQISSEVPQNLSASRPQDRQFILSSKKLLLSDSGFYLCAWSQGTGEQPQHFGDGTRLSIL.

The chain's CDR3 is CASSFTGSDQPQHF. Here the CDR3 DNA reads TGCGCCAGCAGCTTCACAGGGTCGGATCAGCCCCAGCATTTT. The chain uses TRBV5-1 and TRBJ1-5; D might be TRBD1 (6 bases). This CDR3 has 14 amino acids. The germline CDR1 and CDR2 sequences are SGHRS and YFSETQ. V shed 2 bases and J shed 5 bases, with 11 bases lying between them.

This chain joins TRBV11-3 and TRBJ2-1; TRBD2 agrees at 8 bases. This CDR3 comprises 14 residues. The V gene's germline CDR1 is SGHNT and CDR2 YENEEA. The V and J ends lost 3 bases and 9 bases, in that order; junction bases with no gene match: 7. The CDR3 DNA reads TGTGCCAGCAGCTTGGCGGGAGGCCGCGGTGAGCAGTTCTTC. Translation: CASSLAGGRGEQFF.

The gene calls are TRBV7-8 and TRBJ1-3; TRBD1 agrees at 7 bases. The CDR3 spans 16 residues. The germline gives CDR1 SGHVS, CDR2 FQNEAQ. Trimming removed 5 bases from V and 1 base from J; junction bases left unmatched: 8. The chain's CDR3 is CASSPRQGGSGNTIYF. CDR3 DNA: TGTGCCAGCAGCCCCCGACAGGGCGGGTCTGGAAACACCATATATTTT.

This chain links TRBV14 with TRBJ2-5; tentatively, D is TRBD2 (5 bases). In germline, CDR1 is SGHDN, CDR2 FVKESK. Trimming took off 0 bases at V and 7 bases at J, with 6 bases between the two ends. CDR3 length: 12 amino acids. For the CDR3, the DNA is TGTGCCAGCAGCCAAGATCGGGGGACCCAGTACTTC. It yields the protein CASSQDRGTQYF.

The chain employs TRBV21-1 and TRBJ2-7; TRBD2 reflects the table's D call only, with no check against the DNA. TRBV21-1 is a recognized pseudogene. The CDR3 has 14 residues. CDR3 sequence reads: CASIPEGGKNEQYV. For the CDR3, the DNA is TGTGCCAGCATTCCCGAGGGGGGGAAAAACGAGCAGTACGTC.

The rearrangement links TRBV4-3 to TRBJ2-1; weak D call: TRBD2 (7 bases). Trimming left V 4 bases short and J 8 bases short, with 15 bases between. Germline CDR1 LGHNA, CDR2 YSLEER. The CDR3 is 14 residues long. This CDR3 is CASSPAGAGYEQFF. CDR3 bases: TGCGCCAGCAGCCCCGCGGGGGCGGGGTATGAGCAGTTCTTC.

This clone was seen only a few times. Here the CDR3 DNA reads TGTGCCAGCAGTGGCGGCAGGGCTCAGCCCCAGCATTTT. This translates into CASSGGRAQPQHF. V usage is TRBV2 and J usage is TRBJ1-5, with D perhaps TRBD1 (5 bases). CDR1 is SNHLY and CDR2 is FYNNEI in the germline V gene. With 4 bases removed from V and 6 bases from J, the gap between germline ends came to 10 bases. CDR3 size: 13 residues.

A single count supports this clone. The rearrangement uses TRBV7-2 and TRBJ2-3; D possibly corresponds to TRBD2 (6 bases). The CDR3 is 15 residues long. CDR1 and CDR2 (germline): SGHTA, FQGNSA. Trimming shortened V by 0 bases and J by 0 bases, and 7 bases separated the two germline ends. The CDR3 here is CASSLASGSTDTQYF. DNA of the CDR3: TGTGCCAGCAGCTTAGCCAGCGGGAGCACAGATACGCAGTATTTT. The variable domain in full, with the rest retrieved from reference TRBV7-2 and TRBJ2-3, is GAGVSQSPSNKVTEKGKDVELRCDPISGHTALYWYRQSLGQGLEFLIYFQGNSAPDKSGLPSDRFSAERTGGSVSTLTIQRTQQEDSAVYLCASSLASGSTDTQYFGPGTRLTVL.

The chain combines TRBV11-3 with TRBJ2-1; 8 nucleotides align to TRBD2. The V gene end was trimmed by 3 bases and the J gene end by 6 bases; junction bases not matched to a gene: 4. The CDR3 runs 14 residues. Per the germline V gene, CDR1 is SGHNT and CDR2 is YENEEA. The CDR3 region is CASSFRGRTNEQFF. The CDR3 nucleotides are TGTGCCAGCAGCTTTCGCGGGAGGACCAATGAGCAGTTCTTC.

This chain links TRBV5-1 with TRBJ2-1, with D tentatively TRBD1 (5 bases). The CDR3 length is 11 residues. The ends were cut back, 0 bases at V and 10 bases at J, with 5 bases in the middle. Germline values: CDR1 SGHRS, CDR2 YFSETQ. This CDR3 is CASSLGTEQFF. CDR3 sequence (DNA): TGCGCCAGCAGCTTGGGGACAGAGCAGTTCTTC. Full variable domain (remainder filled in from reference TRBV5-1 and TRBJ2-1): KAGVTQTPRYLIKTRGQQVTLSCSPISGHRSVSWYQQTPGQGLQFLFEYFSETQRNKGNFPGRFSGRQFSNSRSEMNVSTLELGDSALYLCASSLGTEQFFGPGTRLTVL.

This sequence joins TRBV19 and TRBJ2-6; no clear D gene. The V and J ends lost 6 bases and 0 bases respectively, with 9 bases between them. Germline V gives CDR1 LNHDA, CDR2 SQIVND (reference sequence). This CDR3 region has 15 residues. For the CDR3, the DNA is TGTGCCAGTAGCCGAGAGTACTCTGGGGCCAACGTCCTGACTTTC. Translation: CASSREYSGANVLTF.